Here is one T cell receptor (beta chain) with its context. Its antigen is as yet unknown. In this CDR3 the conserved last residue, phenylalanine or tryptophan, is missing, so a read error is likely. Samples came from axillary lymph nodes draining the breast cancer. This CDR3 spans 14 amino acids. Germline V lookup: CDR1 SEHNR, CDR2 FQNEAQ (reference sequence). V shed 1 base and J shed 0 bases, with 7 bases lying between them. This record comes from a study of breast tumors, draining lymph nodes, adjacent tissues. Findings and limits, study-wide: Luminal-like breast cancer showed significantly greater tumor-nontumor repertoire similarity than basal-like breast cancer did.

MiXCR, run by TCRdb on the multiplex PCR reads, gives a single entry per CDR3 protein. This sample has some 250,000 distinct CDR3 sequences, with under 40% found just once. The TCR comes from a female donor with breast cancer. Some clones in this sample may be carry-over from other donors' samples. Specimen: axillary lymph node tissue. The chain employs TRBV7-9 and TRBJ2-7; D is possibly TRBD2 (5 bases). The CDR3 loop reads CASSLVANSYEQYL. The CDR3 DNA sequence: TGTGCCAGCAGCTTAGTAGCGAACTCCTACGAGCAGTACCTC.